The present TCR beta chain was sequenced within a study of T cell responses to AZD1222 COVID-19 vaccine. Findings of the study overall: Clonal diversity was possibly underestimated, and white British individuals and females predominated among donors. The study identified only five to seven AZD1222 recipients as seropositive at baseline. Sampling captured repertoires only after the peak T cell response.

The CDR3 totals 15 residues. CDR1 MNHEY and CDR2 SVGEGT come from the germline V gene. Unmatched junction bases numbered 4, after V lost 2 bases and J lost 0 bases. Sequencing was performed with immunoSEQ multiplex PCR; in TCRdb, only in-frame clones are kept and a portion is missing. The sample includes about 120,000 clones, just over 90% of them seen just once. As to this clone: The target antigen is unknown.

The rearrangement links TRBV6-2 or TRBV6-3 to TRBJ2-7; 7 positions agree with TRBD1. The source is an adult in good health. Sequenced material: peripheral blood, taken on day 0 of AZD1222 vaccination. The CDR3: CASSYQGEGSYEQYF. CDR3 bases: TGTGCCAGCAGTTACCAGGGGGAAGGCTCCTACGAGCAGTACTTC.